The 15 T cell receptor beta chains presented below share a single source sample, sequenced in a study of CD8 T cells in ankylosing spondylitis. Via MiXCR, TCRdb re-called the 5' RACE reads, giving one row per CDR3 protein. The table lists tens of thousands of distinct CDR3 sequences, 27% of them singletons. The sequencing input was blood, either unsorted or a sorted T cell fraction (not recorded which). The receptors were gathered from a male donor with ankylosing spondylitis or in good health (not recorded which).

V usage is TRBV5-1 and J usage is TRBJ2-1, with 9 bases fitting TRBD2. The CDR3 has 14 amino acids. From germline, CDR1 is SGHRS and CDR2 YFSETQ. Trimming removed 4 bases from V and 8 bases from J; junction bases left unmatched: 7. The CDR3 nucleotides read TGCGCCAGCAGCCAGCGGGAGGCGGGTCATGAGCAGTTCTTC. It encodes CASSQREAGHEQFF. The full variable domain, in which reference TRBV5-1 and TRBJ2-1 provide the parts outside the CDR3, is KAGVTQTPRYLIKTRGQQVTLSCSPISGHRSVSWYQQTPGQGLQFLFEYFSETQRNKGNFPGRFSGRQFSNSRSEMNVSTLELGDSALYLCASSQREAGHEQFFGPGTRLTVL.

DNA of the CDR3: TGTGCCAGCAGCCCAATTACCCCCCGCACGGGAGACTATGGCTACACCTTC. Its protein is CASSPITPRTGDYGYTF. This rearrangement joins TRBV28 to TRBJ1-2; D unresolved. V was shortened by 6 bases and J by 3 bases, with 23 bases between the two germline ends. Germline V CDR1 and CDR2: MDHEN, SYDVKM. The CDR3 is made up of 17 amino acids.

This clonotype has a handful of counts. V is TRBV10-3 and J is TRBJ1-2; no firm D call. The CDR3 extends over 13 amino acids. Germline assignment: CDR1 ENHRY and CDR2 SYGVKD. V shed 4 bases and J shed 6 bases, with 12 bases lying between them. The CDR3 reads CAISALSDNGYTF. The CDR3 nucleotides read TGTGCCATCAGTGCTTTAAGCGACAATGGCTACACCTTC.

This clonotype was seen a few times. The chain is built from TRBV20-1 and TRBJ1-2; D remains ambiguous. This CDR3 contains 12 residues. The germline V and J ends were trimmed by 3 bases and 4 bases, with 9 bases remaining between them. Germline V gene lookup returns CDR1 DFQATT and CDR2 SNEGSKA (reference sequence). The CDR3 DNA reads as TGCAGTGCTAGTCTGGGCGGCTATGGCTACACCTTC. It encodes CSASLGGYGYTF.

This clonotype was recorded many times. V gene TRBV20-1 combines with J gene TRBJ2-1, with D possibly being TRBD2 (7 bases). CDR3 length: 14 amino acids. V lost 3 bases and J 5 bases, leaving 14 bases between the germline ends. The V gene's germline CDR1 is DFQATT and CDR2 SNEGSKA (reference sequence). CDR3 region: CSASEGGFDNEQFF. The CDR3 DNA sequence: TGCAGTGCTAGTGAGGGGGGGTTTGACAATGAGCAGTTCTTC.

The chain uses TRBV20-1 and TRBJ1-1, with D hard to call. Looked up from germline, CDR1 is DFQATT and CDR2 is SNEGSKA (reference sequence). The CDR3 is 14 amino acids. The V end lost 6 bases, the J end lost 5 bases, and 19 bases lay between the germline ends. Here the CDR3 DNA reads TGCAGTGCCCCGTCCCGCTTGAGGAGGACTGAAGCTTTCTTT. This translates into CSAPSRLRRTEAFF.

This clonotype has a handful of counts. This chain connects TRBV15 to TRBJ2-3; D uncertain. V was trimmed by 0 bases and J by 3 bases, leaving 10 bases between them. This CDR3 has 15 residues. Germline V CDR1 and CDR2: LNHNV, YYDKDF (reference sequence). The CDR3 here is CATSRDEGRTDTQYF. The CDR3 DNA reads TGTGCCACCAGCAGAGATGAAGGGCGGACAGATACGCAGTATTTT.

This chain uses TRBV9 with TRBJ2-7; 11 bases line up with TRBD2. Trimming removed 4 bases from V and 3 bases from J; junction bases left unmatched: 6. CDR1 is SGDLS, CDR2 YYNGEE, per germline. CDR3 size: 15 residues. Here the CDR3 DNA reads TGTGCCAGCAGCCCCCGGACTAGCGGGTTCTACGAGCAGTACTTC. Translated, it gives CASSPRTSGFYEQYF.

This clonotype came up a few times. V and J are TRBV20-1 and TRBJ2-1; 9 nucleotides line up with TRBD2. The CDR3 covers 15 residues. Germline CDR1 is DFQATT and CDR2 is SNEGSKA (reference sequence). V was clipped by 6 bases and J by 6 bases; unmatched bases: 12. DNA of the CDR3: TGCAGTGCCAATTTGGCCGGGACTAGCCTCAATGAGCAGTTCTTC. Translating it yields CSANLAGTSLNEQFF.

This clonotype came up a few times. V usage is TRBV7-8 and J usage is TRBJ1-5; D possibly corresponds to TRBD1 (5 bases). The germline V gene encodes CDR1 SGHVS and CDR2 FQNEAQ. Trimming pared 6 bases from V and 3 bases from J, leaving 12 bases between. The CDR3 extends over 14 amino acids. The CDR3 DNA sequence: TGTGCCAGCAGTGGCGACAGTGCCAATCAGCCCCAGCATTTT. This sequence encodes CASSGDSANQPQHF.

The chain combines TRBV3-1 with TRBJ2-2; D is uncertain. Germline CDR1 is LGHDT and CDR2 is YNNKEL (reference sequence). V dropped 4 bases and J dropped 1 base, with 10 bases sitting between them. The CDR3 contains 15 residues. In nucleotides, the CDR3 is TGTGCCAGCAGCCTCGGTTCCATGAACACCGGGGAGCTGTTTTTT. As protein: CASSLGSMNTGELFF.

The chain carries TRBV15 and TRBJ1-5; D uncertain. The germline V gene encodes CDR1 LNHNV and CDR2 YYDKDF (reference sequence). V was trimmed by 5 bases and J by 5 bases, leaving 10 bases between them. The CDR3 totals 13 residues. CDR3 sequence: CATSLGWDQPQHF. The CDR3, as DNA: TGTGCCACCAGCCTTGGTTGGGATCAGCCCCAGCATTTT.

J is TRBJ2-1 and V is TRBV7-3, with TRBD2 matching over 9 bases. J gave up 6 bases and V 6 bases, and 3 bases lay outside the gene matches. The CDR3 extends over 13 amino acids. Germline CDR1 and CDR2: SGHTA and FQGTGA. CDR3 protein: CASRTSGRNEQFF. The DNA for the CDR3 is TGTGCCAGCAGGACTAGCGGCCGCAATGAGCAGTTCTTC.

The chain employs TRBV20-1 and TRBJ2-7; 12 nucleotides line up with TRBD2. The CDR3 has 17 amino acids. V was pared by 6 bases and J by 6 bases, with 18 bases of the junction left unmatched. The germline V gene encodes CDR1 DFQATT and CDR2 SNEGSKA (reference sequence). In DNA, the CDR3 is TGCAGTGCGTACCTAGCGGGAGGGCCTAGCGGGGACCTCGAGCAGTACTTC. This translates into CSAYLAGGPSGDLEQYF.

The chain is built from TRBV6-1 and TRBJ1-3, with a tentative D call TRBD1 (6 bases). V lost 6 bases and J lost 2, with 8 bases in between. This CDR3 comprises 13 residues. Germline V gene lookup returns CDR1 MNHNS and CDR2 SASEGT. The CDR3 DNA sequence: TGTGCCAGCAGGGACAGCGCTGGAAACACCATATATTTT. Translated, it gives CASRDSAGNTIYF.